Below, one T cell receptor (beta chain) is given with its context. TCRdb's copy holds only in-frame clones and misses some; the assay was immunoSEQ multiplex PCR. The data hold under 40,000 clones, with about 89% observed a single time. The data were taken from a study of regulatory dendritic cells for organ transplantation. This CDR3 is 13 amino acids long. The V and J ends lost 5 bases and 4 bases, in that order; junction bases with no gene match: 7. CDR1 GTSNPN and CDR2 SVGIG come from the germline V gene (reference sequence). The sequence came from a human donor in good health. The chain recombines TRBV30 with TRBJ2-7, with 8 bases matching TRBD2. Sequencing used naive CD8+ T cells from blood. Subset in this sample: CD45RA+ naive T cells. CDR3 sequence (DNA): TGTGCCTGGGCGCGGGGGGATGGGTACGAGCAGTACTTC. It yields the protein CAWARGDGYEQYF.